This entry is about one TCR beta chain. Its antigen remains unidentified. PCR primers comprised 60 Vbeta and 13 Jbeta primers. This table comes from immunoSEQ multiplex PCR, and its TCRdb copy is limited to in-frame clones, with some not included. The sample has about 170,000 clones; more than 60% are singletons. Per germline, CDR1 SGHDT and CDR2 YYEEEE. V was trimmed by 0 bases and J by 3 bases, leaving 7 bases between them. CDR3 length: 14 residues. The sample belongs to a study of cytomegalovirus exposure and HLA in healthy donors. Study-level results: A missense DCLRE1C variant was associated with V- and J-gene trimming of TCR beta chains in a later analysis, and an independent cohort replicated the association. The classifier was said to identify cytomegalovirus status with high specificity and sensitivity. In a later analysis, HLA-associated TCR beta chains were more clonally expanded than equally common others.

The chain has TRBV5-6 and TRBJ2-1; possibly TRBD2 for D (6 bases). Sequencing used PBMCs. The sequence was obtained from a woman aged 50 to 60 in good health and CMV-seropositive. The CDR3 DNA sequence: TGTGCCAGCAGCTTGGGGACTAACTACAATGAGCAGTTCTTC. Protein product: CASSLGTNYNEQFF.